Listed below are T cell receptor beta chains from one sample, sequenced in a study of T cells in localized non-small cell lung cancer. Libraries were prepared by immunoSEQ multiplex PCR; TCRdb keeps only in-frame clonotypes and omits some of them. The sample yields 1,500 to 2,000 clones, about 20% seen once. The input for sequencing was normal lung tissue next to the tumor, taken before any cancer treatment. The origin of the receptors is a man between 40 and 70 years old with stage I lung adenocarcinoma. Both conserved end residues are part of each CDR3. The D gene is left open where the match is weak. Not every row has a clone size; where given, it reads once, few, many or a size class.

v_call: TRBV6-8
j_call: TRBJ2-2
clone_size: few
d_call: NA
cdr3_aa: CASSSYPRPATGELFF
cdr3_nt: TGTGCCAGCAGTTCCTATCCCCGACCAGCCACCGGGGAGCTGTTTTTT

v_call: TRBV30
j_call: TRBJ1-2
clone_size: NA
d_call: TRBD1
cdr3_aa: CAWSPRTGNLYYGYTF
cdr3_nt: TGTGCCTGGAGTCCTAGGACAGGGAACCTCTACTATGGCTACACCTTC

v_call: TRBV28
j_call: TRBJ2-3
clone_size: few
d_call: TRBD2
cdr3_aa: CASRIRAGGTDTQYF
cdr3_nt: TGTGCCAGCAGAATAAGAGCGGGGGGCACAGATACGCAGTATTTT

v_call: TRBV28
j_call: TRBJ1-1
clone_size: NA
d_call: NA
cdr3_aa: CASSLSGGTMNTEAFF
cdr3_nt: TGTGCCAGCAGTTTATCGGGGGGCACAATGAACACTGAAGCTTTCTTT

v_call: TRBV11-3
j_call: TRBJ2-7
clone_size: NA
d_call: TRBD2
cdr3_aa: CASSLGRGAYEQYF
cdr3_nt: TGTGCCAGCAGCTTGGGGCGGGGGGCCTACGAGCAGTACTTC

v_call: TRBV19
j_call: TRBJ2-5
clone_size: NA
d_call: TRBD1
cdr3_aa: CASSSTGGGRETQYF
cdr3_nt: TGTGCCAGTAGCTCGACAGGGGGCGGGAGGGAGACCCAGTACTTC

v_call: TRBV11-3
j_call: TRBJ1-1
clone_size: medium-sized
d_call: NA
cdr3_aa: CASTISSAVGDTEAFF
cdr3_nt: TGTGCCAGCACCATTAGTAGTGCGGTGGGGGACACTGAAGCTTTCTTT

v_call: TRBV19
j_call: TRBJ2-1
clone_size: once
d_call: TRBD2
cdr3_aa: CASSIGGENEQFF
cdr3_nt: TGTGCCAGTAGTATCGGGGGGGAGAATGAGCAGTTCTTC

v_call: TRBV29-1
j_call: TRBJ1-1
clone_size: large
d_call: TRBD1
cdr3_aa: CSVEGQGARTEAFF
cdr3_nt: TGCAGCGTTGAGGGACAGGGGGCGAGGACTGAAGCTTTCTTT

v_call: TRBV11-3
j_call: TRBJ1-4
clone_size: few
d_call: NA
cdr3_aa: CASQPWGELNEKLFF
cdr3_nt: TGTGCCAGCCAGCCATGGGGTGAACTTAATGAAAAACTGTTTTTT

v_call: TRBV11-3
j_call: TRBJ1-3
clone_size: medium-sized
d_call: NA
cdr3_aa: CASSPSPDGGSGNTIYF
cdr3_nt: TGTGCCAGCAGCCCCAGCCCCGACGGTGGCTCTGGAAACACCATATATTTT

v_call: TRBV2
j_call: TRBJ1-1
clone_size: NA
d_call: NA
cdr3_aa: CASSVGGGRPDTEAFF
cdr3_nt: TGTGCCAGCAGTGTGGGGGGTGGGAGGCCGGACACTGAAGCTTTCTTT

v_call: TRBV6-7
j_call: TRBJ1-1
clone_size: few
d_call: NA
cdr3_aa: CASSYYTEAFF
cdr3_nt: TGTGCCAGCAGTTATTACACTGAAGCTTTCTTT

v_call: TRBV28
j_call: TRBJ2-2
clone_size: NA
d_call: TRBD2
cdr3_aa: CASSSTGLAGVTGELFF
cdr3_nt: TGTGCCAGCAGTTCCACGGGACTAGCGGGAGTGACCGGGGAGCTGTTTTTT

v_call: TRBV11-3
j_call: TRBJ1-5
clone_size: few
d_call: NA
cdr3_aa: CASSQQGWVSNQPQHF
cdr3_nt: TGTGCCAGCAGTCAACAAGGGTGGGTTAGCAATCAGCCCCAGCATTTT

v_call: TRBV11-3
j_call: TRBJ2-5
clone_size: NA
d_call: TRBD1
cdr3_aa: CASSRQGAGETQYF
cdr3_nt: TGTGCCAGCAGCCGACAGGGGGCGGGGGAGACCCAGTACTTC

v_call: TRBV19
j_call: TRBJ2-7
clone_size: NA
d_call: TRBD1
cdr3_aa: CASSIGWGTGDEQYF
cdr3_nt: TGTGCCAGTAGTATAGGATGGGGGACAGGGGATGAGCAGTACTTC

v_call: TRBV30
j_call: TRBJ1-3
clone_size: NA
d_call: TRBD1
cdr3_aa: CAWKRGRLPGNTIYF
cdr3_nt: TGTGCCTGGAAAAGGGGGCGTCTTCCTGGAAACACCATATATTTT

v_call: TRBV9
j_call: TRBJ2-1
clone_size: NA
d_call: NA
cdr3_aa: CASSVASQGGEQFF
cdr3_nt: TGTGCCAGCAGCGTAGCGAGTCAGGGGGGTGAGCAGTTCTTC

v_call: TRBV30
j_call: TRBJ2-2
clone_size: NA
d_call: TRBD1
cdr3_aa: CAFPTGDTGELFF
cdr3_nt: TGTGCCTTCCCGACAGGGGACACCGGGGAGCTGTTTTTT

v_call: TRBV11-3
j_call: TRBJ2-5
clone_size: NA
d_call: NA
cdr3_aa: CASSLWGLQETQYF
cdr3_nt: TGTGCCAGCAGCTTGTGGGGACTCCAAGAGACCCAGTACTTC

v_call: TRBV19
j_call: TRBJ2-7
clone_size: few
d_call: TRBD1
cdr3_aa: CASSGTAYEQYF
cdr3_nt: TGTGCCAGTAGTGGGACAGCATACGAGCAGTACTTC

v_call: TRBV11-3
j_call: TRBJ2-5
clone_size: NA
d_call: NA
cdr3_aa: CASSDNPDLLGETQYF
cdr3_nt: TGTGCCAGCAGCGACAACCCGGACTTACTGGGAGAGACCCAGTACTTC

v_call: TRBV11-3
j_call: TRBJ2-2
clone_size: few
d_call: TRBD1
cdr3_aa: CASSFGYRGRELFF
cdr3_nt: TGTGCCAGCAGCTTTGGGTACAGGGGGCGGGAGCTGTTTTTT

v_call: TRBV6-8
j_call: TRBJ1-1
clone_size: hyperexpanded
d_call: TRBD1
cdr3_aa: CASSVGQGNTEAFF
cdr3_nt: TGTGCCAGCAGTGTGGGACAGGGGAACACTGAAGCTTTCTTT

v_call: TRBV30
j_call: TRBJ1-1
clone_size: NA
d_call: TRBD1
cdr3_aa: CAWSPRTGWDTEAFF
cdr3_nt: TGTGCCTGGAGTCCCCGGACAGGGTGGGACACTGAAGCTTTCTTT

v_call: TRBV11-3
j_call: TRBJ1-6
clone_size: medium-sized
d_call: TRBD1
cdr3_aa: CASSSTGAGSPLHF
cdr3_nt: TGTGCCAGCAGCTCAACAGGGGCGGGTTCACCCCTCCACTTT

v_call: TRBV11-3
j_call: TRBJ2-5
clone_size: medium-sized
d_call: NA
cdr3_aa: CASSLNAGTYQETQYF
cdr3_nt: TGTGCCAGCAGCTTAAATGCCGGGACGTACCAAGAGACCCAGTACTTC

v_call: TRBV5-1
j_call: TRBJ1-1
clone_size: NA
d_call: NA
cdr3_aa: CASSLDGMNTEAFF
cdr3_nt: TGCGCCAGCAGCTTGGACGGAATGAACACTGAAGCTTTCTTT

v_call: TRBV11-3
j_call: TRBJ1-4
clone_size: NA
d_call: TRBD1
cdr3_aa: CASRPPGQGPNEKLFF
cdr3_nt: TGTGCCAGCAGACCCCCTGGACAGGGCCCAAATGAAAAACTGTTTTTT

v_call: TRBV28
j_call: TRBJ1-1
clone_size: few
d_call: NA
cdr3_aa: CASSPSISTEAFF
cdr3_nt: TGTGCCAGCAGTCCCAGTATTAGCACTGAAGCTTTCTTT

v_call: TRBV6-8
j_call: TRBJ1-2
clone_size: few
d_call: NA
cdr3_aa: CASSSGPRRGEKSGYTF
cdr3_nt: TGTGCCAGCAGTAGTGGGCCAAGAAGGGGGGAAAAGAGCGGCTACACCTTC

v_call: TRBV6-8
j_call: TRBJ2-1
clone_size: NA
d_call: NA
cdr3_aa: CASGDRGPFIDEQFF
cdr3_nt: TGTGCCAGTGGGGATCGGGGGCCTTTTATCGATGAGCAGTTCTTC

v_call: TRBV14
j_call: TRBJ1-3
clone_size: few
d_call: NA
cdr3_aa: CASSQAQAVLSGNTIYF
cdr3_nt: TGTGCCAGCAGCCAAGCACAGGCCGTACTCTCTGGAAACACCATATATTTT